This T cell receptor beta chain appears in the sequencing data of a study of T cell changes during pregnancy in multiple sclerosis. Repertoires were generated with immunoSEQ multiplex PCR, while TCRdb's copy carries only in-frame clones and drops some. The sample includes 40,000 or so clones, more than 90% of them seen just once. Germline CDR1 and CDR2: KGHSH and LQKENI. With 3 bases removed from V and 5 bases from J, the gap between germline ends came to 10 bases. The CDR3 has 13 residues. The TCR comes from a female donor in good health, enrolled as a control in a pregnancy study. The V and J genes are TRBV18 and TRBJ2-5, with D tentatively TRBD2 (5 bases). Sequenced material: peripheral blood, taken in the third trimester of pregnancy. CDR3 protein: CASSPRGLETQYF. CDR3 bases: TGTGCCAGCTCACCTCGCGGGTTGGAGACCCAGTACTTC.